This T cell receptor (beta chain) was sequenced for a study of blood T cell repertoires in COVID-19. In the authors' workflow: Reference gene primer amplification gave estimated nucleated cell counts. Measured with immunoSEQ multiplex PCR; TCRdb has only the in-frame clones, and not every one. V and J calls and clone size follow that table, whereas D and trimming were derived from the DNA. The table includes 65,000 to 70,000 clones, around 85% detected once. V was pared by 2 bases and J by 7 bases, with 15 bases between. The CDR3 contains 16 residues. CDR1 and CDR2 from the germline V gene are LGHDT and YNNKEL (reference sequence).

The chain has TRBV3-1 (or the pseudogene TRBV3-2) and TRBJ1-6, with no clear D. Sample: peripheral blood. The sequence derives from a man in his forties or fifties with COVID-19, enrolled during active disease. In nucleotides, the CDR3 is TGTGCCAGCAGCCAAAGAGGGCAGTACAAAAATTCACCCCTCCACTTT. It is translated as CASSQRGQYKNSPLHF.